A single sample is the source of the 6 T cell receptor beta chains below, sequenced in a study of post-analysis software for immune sequencing data. Their antigen targets remain unknown. Incorporated into the TCR beta cDNA libraries were unique molecular identifiers, which served to reduce PCR and sequencing biases. Each CDR3 protein is one row after TCRdb ran MiXCR on the PCR reads. Among about 770,000 distinct CDR3 sequences listed, about half were seen once. Notes on the study in general: About five TRBV segments were more frequent in patients than controls; TRBV5-6, TRBV5-1 and TRBV20-1 belonged to this group.

The sample taken for sequencing was blood. The receptors were sampled from a girl between 5 and 17 years old with multiple sclerosis.

This clonotype showed up just once. This chain links TRBV6-1 with TRBJ1-2, with D tentatively TRBD1 (6 bases). Germline V gene lookup returns CDR1 MNHNS and CDR2 SASEGT. V lost 8 bases to trimming and J lost 7 bases, with 23 bases between them. The CDR3 loop spans 15 amino acids. The CDR3 DNA is TGTGCCAGCGGGAGAAAAGGGGAGGGGGTGCGTGGCTACACCTTC. Amino acid sequence: CASGRKGEGVRGYTF.

The J gene is TRBJ2-7, the V gene TRBV20-1; tentative D call: TRBD1 (7 bases). The CDR3 loop spans 12 amino acids. The germline V and J ends were trimmed by 6 bases and 7 bases, with 16 bases remaining between them. The germline gives CDR1 DFQATT, CDR2 SNEGSKA (reference sequence). The CDR3 region is CSARGQPAEQYF. The CDR3 region has the DNA TGCAGTGCGCGGGGACAGCCGGCGGAGCAGTACTTC.

V and J are TRBV20-1 and TRBJ2-7; D unresolved. Trimming cost V 0 bases and J 5 bases, with 11 bases left between them. The CDR3 has 13 residues. CDR1 and CDR2 from the germline V gene are DFQATT and SNEGSKA (reference sequence). The CDR3 DNA follows: TGCAGTGCTAGAGATCCCCGCACCCACGAGCAGTACTTC. This sequence encodes CSARDPRTHEQYF.

This clonotype showed up just a few times. This rearrangement joins TRBV14 to TRBJ2-1; D is perhaps TRBD2 (5 bases). This CDR3 has 14 residues. With 3 bases removed from V and 7 bases from J, the gap between germline ends came to 13 bases. CDR1 is SGHDN and CDR2 is FVKESK in the germline V gene. CDR3 region: CASSHAGLGNEQFF. CDR3 sequence (DNA): TGTGCCAGCAGCCACGCTGGACTTGGAAATGAGCAGTTCTTC.

This clonotype was seen more than once but under ten times. The J gene is TRBJ2-7, the V gene TRBV29-1; 11 bases are shared with TRBD2. The CDR3 is 15 amino acids. Per germline, CDR1 SQVTM and CDR2 ANQGSEA. J was trimmed by 4 bases and V by 7 bases; bases with no gene match: 12. The CDR3 region has the DNA TGCAGCGCCGCGGGGACTAGCGGAGCCACGTACGAGCAGTACTTC. This translates into CSAAGTSGATYEQYF.

V usage is TRBV20-1 and J usage is TRBJ2-7, with TRBD2 matching over 10 bases. After removal of 6 bases from V and 3 bases from J, the junction contained 20 bases not matched to a gene. The CDR3 is 18 residues long. The germline gives CDR1 DFQATT, CDR2 SNEGSKA (reference sequence). This chain's CDR3 is CSARGVSGRPTNHYEQYF. CDR3 bases: TGCAGTGCGAGGGGGGTTAGCGGGAGGCCCACGAATCACTACGAGCAGTACTTC.